A selection of T cell receptor beta chains follows, all from one sample in a study of blood T cell repertoires in COVID-19. Some clones are missing from TCRdb's copy, which holds only in-frame ones; the method was immunoSEQ multiplex PCR. The sample has roughly 300,000 clones; roughly 79% are singletons. Specimen: peripheral blood. Every receptor here comes from a woman in her fifties or sixties with active or convalescent COVID-19. Each CDR3 is given with its conserved first and last residue.

CASSLDRSLIYEQYF	TRBV5-8	TRBJ2-7
CASSQGQGTEAFF	TRBV4-1	TRBJ1-1
CASSPRDTLRYGYTF	TRBV6-5	TRBJ1-2
CASSQGIRTGRDEQFF	TRBV14	TRBJ2-1
CASSLSYAQPQHF	TRBV7-6	TRBJ1-5
CASSTSSLGEKLFF	TRBV9	TRBJ1-4
CASSLGRGGSWQETQYF	TRBV7-2	TRBJ2-5
CASSSRTGWGETQYF	TRBV7-6	TRBJ2-5
CASSHDRGVQETQYF	TRBV6-8	TRBJ2-5
CASSLRTANQPQHF	TRBV7-8	TRBJ1-5
CASSEKGGRTEAFF	TRBV2	TRBJ1-1
CASSVDPSDRADTEAFF	TRBV6-4	TRBJ1-1
CASSLPRANEQFF	TRBV4-1	TRBJ2-1
CASSSSGGTGELFF	TRBV7-6	TRBJ2-2
CASSMSSAEEKLFF	TRBV19	TRBJ1-4
CASSLEPGENIQYF	TRBV5-1	TRBJ2-4
CAISEIVGELFF	TRBV10-3	TRBJ2-2
CAISESTGMNYGYTF	TRBV10-3	TRBJ1-2
CASSDSGGQETQYF	TRBV3-1/TRBV3-2	TRBJ2-5
CASSLAPWGVGANVLTF	TRBV13	TRBJ2-6
CASSPWARGKKETQYF	TRBV18	TRBJ2-5
CASSLGQGLTPSNEKLFF	TRBV7-8	TRBJ1-4
CASSSLTERTYEQYF	TRBV28	TRBJ2-7
CASSGRGQGIRRGNTIYF	TRBV2	TRBJ1-3
CASSVGQSLEQYF	TRBV19	TRBJ2-7
CASSLGDTPQGNQPQHF	TRBV6-6	TRBJ1-5
CASSQDLSARAQFF	TRBV14	TRBJ2-1
CASSEVDSKETQYF	TRBV2	TRBJ2-5
CASSPGGGNEKLFF	TRBV16	TRBJ1-4
CASSPRENPGNTIYF	TRBV7-9	TRBJ1-3
CASSWGRDRAF	TRBV5-4	TRBJ1-2
CASSLYQAKAATNEKLFF	TRBV18	TRBJ1-4
CASSRTGRYGYTF	TRBV6-2/TRBV6-3	TRBJ1-2
CASSRIAYITDTQYF	TRBV5-6	TRBJ2-3
CASSVRPTGPINTEAFF	TRBV9	TRBJ1-1
CASSLRAGGYNEQFF	TRBV5-4	TRBJ2-1
CASSFTGYEQYF	TRBV27	TRBJ2-7
CASTYDYPYNEQFF	TRBV4-1	TRBJ2-1
CASSLGTGHPDTQYF	TRBV27	TRBJ2-3
CASSNTWTSYEQYF	TRBV7-9	TRBJ2-7
CASSGRGLAAYYEQYF	TRBV11-2	TRBJ2-7
CASSQTGTGFTGELFF	TRBV4-1	TRBJ2-2
CASSLGGEGYEQYF	TRBV28	TRBJ2-7
CASSHRDRGPTEAFF	TRBV23-1	TRBJ1-1
CASSLWTGGGGNTDTQYF	TRBV19	TRBJ2-3
CASSPGLAGVITDTQYF	TRBV18	TRBJ2-3
CASSPTGGGGEKLFF	TRBV4-1	TRBJ1-4
CASSAGTGGFNEKLFF	TRBV9	TRBJ1-4